The 25 T cell receptor beta chains reported below all come from one sample, sequenced in a study of blood T cell repertoires in COVID-19. Sequencing used immunoSEQ multiplex PCR; TCRdb keeps in-frame clones, though not all of them. The profile shows about 110,000 clones, approximately 90% of them singletons. Sample: peripheral blood. These receptor sequences come from a human donor in a cohort sampled during active COVID-19.

This chain links TRBV12-3 or TRBV12-4 with TRBJ1-4; D might be TRBD1 (5 bases). The V and J ends lost 3 bases and 15 bases respectively, with 11 bases between them. The CDR3 totals 11 residues. CDR3 sequence: CASSFGGSVFF. DNA of the CDR3: TGTGCCAGCAGTTTTGGGGGGTCGGTGTTTTTT.

CDR3 coding DNA: TGTGCCAGCAGCCTACTAAGAGGGAATGAGCAGTTCTTC. As protein: CASSLLRGNEQFF. The chain joins TRBV7-3 to TRBJ2-1; D may be TRBD2 (5 bases). This CDR3 is 13 amino acids long. Germline loops: CDR1 SGHTA, CDR2 FQGTGA. Trimming removed 5 bases from V and 7 bases from J, with 12 bases in between.

This CDR3 is CASSPAPLAETQYF. CDR3 bases: TGTGCCAGCAGCCCCGCCCCCCTGGCAGAGACCCAGTACTTC. The V call is TRBV5-5, the J call TRBJ2-5; D is uncertain. Germline CDR1 reads SGHKS; CDR2 reads YYEKEE (reference sequence). This CDR3 has 14 residues. The ends were cut back, 4 bases at V and 4 bases at J, with 14 bases in the middle.

This chain joins TRBV27 and TRBJ1-5; D unclear. CDR1 and CDR2 from the germline V gene are MNHEY and SMNVEV (reference sequence). CDR3 size: 15 residues. Trimming took 3 bases from V and 1 from J, leaving 10 bases between them. CDR3 nucleotide sequence: TGTGCCAGCAGTTTCGGGAGAGGCAGCAATCAGCCCCAGCATTTT. It yields the protein CASSFGRGSNQPQHF.

V is TRBV11-2 and J is TRBJ2-5, with D possibly matching TRBD2 (6 bases). The V gene's germline CDR1 is SGHAT and CDR2 FQNNGV. V lost 4 bases, J lost 5 bases, and 17 bases lay in between. The length of the CDR3 is 15 residues. CDR3 DNA sequence: TGTGCCAGCAGCTCAGCGGGCGGTCGAAGGGAGACCCAGTACTTC. It specifies CASSSAGGRRETQYF.

This clone was seen a few times. The chain carries TRBV5-1 and TRBJ2-7; TRBD1 is a possible D gene (5 bases). This CDR3 is built from 13 residues. CDR1 and CDR2 (germline): SGHRS, YFSETQ. V shed 5 bases and J shed 1 base, with 10 bases lying between them. This CDR3 reads CASRFQGSYEQYF. In DNA form, the CDR3 reads TGCGCCAGCAGATTCCAGGGTTCCTACGAGCAGTACTTC.

V and J are TRBV7-2 and TRBJ2-2; 7 positions agree with TRBD1. The CDR3 length is 15 residues. CDR1 and CDR2 (germline): SGHTA, FQGNSA. Unmatched junction bases numbered 16, after V lost 10 bases and J lost 8 bases. The CDR3 here is CANVVRQGVRGELFF. Here the CDR3 DNA reads TGTGCCAATGTGGTGCGGCAGGGGGTCCGAGGGGAGCTGTTTTTT.

V usage is TRBV3-1 (or the pseudogene TRBV3-2) and J usage is TRBJ2-1; TRBD2 matches 14 bases. The ends lost 0 bases at V and 4 bases at J; junction bases unmatched: 8. Germline lookup yields CDR1 LGHDT and CDR2 YNNKEL (reference sequence). The length of the CDR3 is 19 residues. The CDR3 DNA is TGTGCCAGCAGCCAAGAGGGGACTAGCGGGAGTCCTGTATACAATGAGCAGTTCTTC. Protein: CASSQEGTSGSPVYNEQFF.

In DNA form, the CDR3 reads TGTGCCAGCAGTGATCGGGGGGGCACTGAAGCTTTCTTT. Its translation is CASSDRGGTEAFF. The rearrangement uses TRBV2 and TRBJ1-1, with D possibly TRBD1 on 5 matching bases. Germline lookup yields CDR1 SNHLY and CDR2 FYNNEI. V lost 3 bases and J lost 4, with 9 bases in between. The CDR3 spans 13 residues. Using reference TRBV2 and TRBJ1-1 for the parts outside the CDR3, the full variable domain is EPEVTQTPSHQVTQMGQEVILRCVPISNHLYFYWYRQILGQKVEFLVSFYNNEISEKSEIFDDQFSVERPDGSNFTLKIRSTKLEDSAMYFCASSDRGGTEAFFGQGTRLTVV.

This rearrangement joins TRBV6-5 to TRBJ1-5; the D is unclear. Germline assignment: CDR1 MNHEY and CDR2 SVGAGI. Trimming stripped 2 bases from V and 5 bases from J, with 7 bases between. The CDR3 consists of 13 residues. This CDR3 is CASSYEADQPQHF. The CDR3 region has the DNA TGTGCCAGCAGTTACGAGGCGGATCAGCCCCAGCATTTT.

The CDR3 DNA is TGTGCCAGTAGGTCAGGGGGCGGGACAGATACGCAGTATTTT. This translates into CASRSGGGTDTQYF. The chain uses TRBV19 and TRBJ2-3, with 8 bases that match TRBD1. V lost 6 bases to trimming and J lost 3 bases; unmatched junction nucleotides: 5. The germline V gene has CDR1 LNHDA and CDR2 SQIVND (reference sequence). The CDR3 is made up of 14 amino acids.

This chain joins TRBV7-9 and TRBJ1-1, with TRBD1 matching 8 bases. Trimming cost V 6 bases and J 3 bases; bases outside gene matches: 3. The germline V gene has CDR1 SEHNR and CDR2 FQNEAQ (reference sequence). The CDR3 extends over 13 amino acids. For the CDR3, the DNA is TGTGCCAGCAGACGACAGGGGTACACTGAAGCTTTCTTT. It translates to CASRRQGYTEAFF.

This clone was seen just once. The rearrangement joins TRBV13 to TRBJ2-1, with no clear D. This CDR3 contains 17 residues. CDR1 and CDR2 from the germline V gene are PRHDT and FYEKMQ (reference sequence). Trimming cost V 0 bases and J 6 bases, with 18 bases left between them. CDR3 amino acids: CASSLGLPFTNLNEQFF. The CDR3 region has the DNA TGTGCCAGCAGCTTAGGCCTTCCTTTTACTAATCTCAATGAGCAGTTCTTC.

This chain joins TRBV5-1 and TRBJ2-5; 8 bases align to TRBD2. The CDR3 sequence is 15 residues long. Germline V gene sequence: CDR1 SGHRS, CDR2 YFSETQ. V was clipped by 0 bases and J by 4 bases; unmatched bases: 5. The DNA for the CDR3 is TGCGCCAGCAGCTTGGGTAGCGGGGCGGCAGAGACCCAGTACTTC. It codes for CASSLGSGAAETQYF.

The V gene is TRBV16, the J gene TRBJ2-1; tentative D call: TRBD2 (5 bases). CDR1 is KGHSY, CDR2 FQNENV, per germline. Trimming removed 0 bases from V and 6 bases from J, with 6 bases in between. This CDR3 is 13 amino acids long. CDR3 DNA: TGTGCCAGCAGCCAATCTACTAGCAATGAGCAGTTCTTC. As protein: CASSQSTSNEQFF.

The genes are TRBV28 and TRBJ1-6; 9 bases match TRBD1. The CDR3 runs to 14 residues. Trimming at V came to 9 bases and at J to 6 bases, leaving 6 bases not matched to a gene. CDR1 MDHEN and CDR2 SYDVKM come from the germline V gene. The chain's CDR3 is CASLPGQGNSPLHF. DNA of the CDR3: TGTGCCAGTCTTCCGGGACAGGGTAATTCACCCCTCCACTTT.

V is TRBV2 and J is TRBJ1-2, with D unclear. The V gene lost 7 bases and the J gene lost 4 bases, with 19 bases spanning the gap. Germline V gene lookup returns CDR1 SNHLY and CDR2 FYNNEI. The CDR3 is 15 residues long. The CDR3 here is CASTETAGHGYGYTF. CDR3 coding DNA: TGTGCCAGCACAGAAACCGCAGGCCACGGCTATGGCTACACCTTC.

This clone was detected only a few times. The chain uses TRBV19 and TRBJ1-5; 8 positions agree with TRBD1. The junction had 7 bases not matched to a gene; V was cut back by 6 bases and J by 3 bases. CDR1 and CDR2 (germline): LNHDA, SQIVND (reference sequence). The CDR3 has 15 residues. CDR3 amino acids: CASSQTGGYNQPQHF. CDR3 sequence (DNA): TGTGCCAGTAGCCAAACAGGGGGGTACAATCAGCCCCAGCATTTT.

The chain couples TRBV5-5 to TRBJ2-7; 10 nucleotides line up with TRBD1. Germline V gene sequence: CDR1 SGHKS, CDR2 YYEKEE (reference sequence). This CDR3 has 15 residues. V shed 4 bases and J 5 bases; nucleotides not matched to a gene: 9. The CDR3 sequence: CASSVRFGTGDEQYF. CDR3 DNA sequence: TGTGCCAGCAGCGTACGTTTCGGGACAGGGGACGAGCAGTACTTC.

The rearrangement links TRBV10-3 to TRBJ2-7; 8 nucleotides match TRBD1. CDR3 length: 14 residues. V dropped 4 bases and J dropped 2; count of bases not matched to a gene: 4. From germline, CDR1 is ENHRY and CDR2 SYGVKD. The CDR3 reads CAISVGQGAYEQYF. The CDR3, as DNA: TGTGCCATCAGTGTAGGACAGGGTGCCTACGAGCAGTACTTC.

V usage is TRBV5-8 and J usage is TRBJ2-1; TRBD1 might be the D (6 bases). Germline CDR1 is SGHTS and CDR2 is YDEGEE. The V and J ends lost 4 bases and 0 bases respectively, with 14 bases between them. The length of the CDR3 is 16 residues. CDR3 coding DNA: TGTGCCAGCAGCCAGACCGGGACAAGCTCCTACAATGAGCAGTTCTTC. It encodes CASSQTGTSSYNEQFF.

The chain employs TRBV4-1 and TRBJ2-3, with a possible D match to TRBD2 (7 bases). The V gene lost 0 bases and the J gene lost 3 bases, with 16 bases spanning the gap. The germline CDR1 and CDR2 sequences are MGHRA and YSYEKL. CDR3 length: 17 residues. The CDR3 here is CASSQDRRGGRTDTQYF. Here the CDR3 DNA reads TGCGCCAGCAGCCAAGATCGAAGGGGGGGCAGGACAGATACGCAGTATTTT.

The V gene is TRBV4-2, the J gene TRBJ2-7; 10 bases are a match to TRBD1. V trimming: 3 bases; J trimming: 4 bases; junction bases outside the gene matches: 3. The CDR3 runs 14 residues. The germline CDR1 and CDR2 sequences are LGHNA and YNFKEQ. CDR3 sequence (DNA): TGTGCCAGCAGCCAGACAGGGGGCCGGTACGAGCAGTACTTC. Translation: CASSQTGGRYEQYF.

This chain joins TRBV20-1 and TRBJ2-1; 9 nucleotides agree with TRBD2. This CDR3 contains 13 residues. V trimming: 3 bases; J trimming: 7 bases; junction bases outside the gene matches: 4. Germline-derived CDR1 and CDR2 are DFQATT and SNEGSKA (reference sequence). The CDR3 DNA reads as TGCAGTGCTAGTAGAACTAGCGGGAATGAGCAGTTCTTC. Protein: CSASRTSGNEQFF.

The count of this clone is one. The chain uses TRBV24-1 and TRBJ2-1; TRBD2 might be the D (6 bases). The V end lost 1 base, the J end lost 9 bases, and 15 bases lay between the germline ends. CDR1 and CDR2 (germline): KGHDR, SFDVKD. CDR3 length equals 15 residues. CDR3 loop: CATSDFGGRTSEQFF. CDR3 DNA sequence: TGTGCCACCAGTGATTTCGGGGGACGGACAAGTGAGCAGTTCTTC.